The 23 T cell receptor beta chains listed next were all sequenced from one sample in a study of blood T cell repertoires in COVID-19. Measured with immunoSEQ multiplex PCR; TCRdb has only the in-frame clones, and not every one. The data contain some 74,000 clones, roughly 80% of them singletons. The sample was peripheral blood. The receptors here all came from a woman of 80 years or more with active or convalescent COVID-19.

In this sample, this clone turned up a few times. The chain carries TRBV7-2 and TRBJ1-1; tentative D call: TRBD1 (5 bases). V lost 5 bases to trimming and J lost 0 bases, with 13 bases between them. The CDR3 length is 15 residues. The germline CDR1 and CDR2 sequences are SGHTA and FQGNSA. The CDR3 bases are TGTGCCAGCAGCCGCGACAGTTTCATGAACACTGAAGCTTTCTTT. Its translation is CASSRDSFMNTEAFF.

This clone occurred a few times. V is TRBV7-2 and J is TRBJ1-1; 8 bases are a match to TRBD1. CDR3 size: 17 residues. Germline values: CDR1 SGHTA, CDR2 FQGNSA. Losses at the gene ends were 1 base for V and 2 bases for J; bases not matched to a gene: 9. The CDR3 bases are TGTGCCAGCAGCTTAGTAGCAGGGGGCTTCTTTAACACTGAAGCTTTCTTT. Translation gives CASSLVAGGFFNTEAFF.

This sequence joins TRBV5-1 and TRBJ2-3; TRBD2 matches 7 bases. With 3 bases clipped from V and 8 bases from J, the junction kept 18 bases outside the gene matches. There are 17 residues in the CDR3. Germline V gives CDR1 SGHRS, CDR2 YFSETQ. CDR3 in DNA: TGCGCCAGCAGCTCCCTACCGCTAGCGGCGGCCGCCGGTACGCAGTATTTT. Its protein is CASSSLPLAAAAGTQYF.

J is TRBJ1-5 and V is TRBV15, with D possibly TRBD1 on 5 matching bases. This CDR3 has 16 residues. Trimming took off 0 bases at V and 2 bases at J, with 11 bases between the two ends. Germline-derived CDR1 and CDR2 are LNHNV and YYDKDF (reference sequence). The CDR3 nucleotides are TGTGCCACCAGCAGAGATCTAGGGGCCGGCAATCAGCCCCAGCATTTT. This gives the protein CATSRDLGAGNQPQHF.

V and J are TRBV28 and TRBJ1-2; D may be TRBD1 (6 bases). Germline V gives CDR1 MDHEN, CDR2 SYDVKM. Trimming left V 5 bases short and J 3 bases short, with 16 bases between. The CDR3 is 15 amino acids. CDR3 loop: CASSGAGTRDYGYTF. Here the CDR3 DNA reads TGTGCCAGCAGTGGAGCCGGGACACGGGACTATGGCTACACCTTC.

A single count supports this clone. The chain is built from TRBV9 and TRBJ2-1, with TRBD2 matching over 10 bases. With 0 bases clipped from V and 10 bases from J, the junction kept 4 bases outside the gene matches. The CDR3 consists of 14 residues. Germline V gives CDR1 SGDLS, CDR2 YYNGEE. The DNA of the CDR3 is TGTGCCAGCAGCGTAGTGGTAGCGGGGGGAGAGCAGTTCTTC. Amino acid sequence: CASSVVVAGGEQFF.

V and J are TRBV28 and TRBJ1-5; 8 bases map to TRBD1. Germline V CDR1 and CDR2: MDHEN, SYDVKM. The CDR3 loop spans 16 amino acids. V shed 6 bases and J 3 bases; nucleotides not matched to a gene: 10. CDR3 DNA sequence: TGTGCCAGCAGGAACAGGGGGGCCCCCTCCAATCAGCCCCAGCATTTT. Protein product: CASRNRGAPSNQPQHF.

Only a few counts were recorded for this clone. The V and J genes are TRBV20-1 and TRBJ2-1; D remains unclear. Trimming shortened V by 3 bases and J by 1 base, and 10 bases separated the two germline ends. Germline V gives CDR1 DFQATT, CDR2 SNEGSKA (reference sequence). This CDR3 region has 14 residues. CDR3 residues: CSASFWRSYNEQFF. The CDR3 DNA reads TGCAGTGCTAGTTTCTGGCGGTCCTACAATGAGCAGTTCTTC.

This clone was recorded once. The chain has TRBV7-9 and TRBJ2-7; D ambiguous. CDR1 is SEHNR and CDR2 is FQNEAQ in the germline V gene (reference sequence). The CDR3 sequence is 14 residues long. Trimming removed 1 base from V and 1 base from J, with 8 bases in between. CDR3 protein: CASSLDLQSYEQYF. CDR3 coding DNA: TGTGCCAGCAGCTTAGATTTACAGTCCTACGAGCAGTACTTC.

The rearrangement uses TRBV7-6 and TRBJ2-2; D possibly corresponds to TRBD2 (6 bases). The V gene lost 5 bases and the J gene lost 6 bases, with 10 bases spanning the gap. The CDR3 is 13 residues long. Germline V CDR1 and CDR2: SGHVS, FNYEAQ. The CDR3 loop reads CASSAGPAGELFF. The CDR3 bases are TGTGCCAGCAGCGCGGGACCGGCCGGGGAGCTGTTTTTT.

V usage is TRBV6-5 and J usage is TRBJ1-3, with a tentative D call TRBD1 (5 bases). The CDR3 runs to 15 residues. Trimming cost V 7 bases and J 12 bases, with 25 bases left between them. Germline CDR1 reads MNHEY; CDR2 reads SVGAGI. CDR3 nucleotides: TGTGCCAGCACCCGCATCCTGGGCCAGGGTAAGGGCATATATTTT. Encoded protein: CASTRILGQGKGIYF.

The chain recombines TRBV5-5 with TRBJ2-1; D perhaps matches TRBD1 (7 bases). CDR1 is SGHKS, CDR2 YYEKEE, per germline (reference sequence). The CDR3 runs 16 residues. V lost 3 bases and J 1 base, leaving 14 bases between the germline ends. CDR3 sequence (DNA): TGTGCCAGCAGCTGGAGGGGACAGAGTTCCTACAATGAGCAGTTCTTC. Amino acids: CASSWRGQSSYNEQFF.

The rearrangement joins TRBV27 to TRBJ1-5; D is undetermined. CDR3 length: 13 amino acids. Trimming took off 6 bases at V and 0 bases at J, with 6 bases between the two ends. CDR1 and CDR2 from the germline V gene are MNHEY and SMNVEV (reference sequence). The CDR3 nucleotides read TGTGCCAGCAGCTATTATAGCAATCAGCCCCAGCATTTT. Protein sequence: CASSYYSNQPQHF.

The chain links TRBV25-1 to TRBJ2-3; 10 bases match TRBD2. The CDR3 totals 18 residues. Germline V gene data show CDR1 as MGHDK and CDR2 as SYGVNS. The V segment lost 4 bases and the J segment 1 base; nucleotides outside the gene matches: 11. CDR3 loop: CASSVASGRMAGTDTQYF. CDR3 nucleotides: TGTGCCAGCAGTGTTGCTAGCGGGAGAATGGCTGGCACAGATACGCAGTATTTT.

This clone was seen a single time. The J gene is TRBJ2-1, the V gene TRBV9; 13 bases are a match to TRBD2. Germline CDR1 reads SGDLS; CDR2 reads YYNGEE. This CDR3 region has 17 residues. Losses at the gene ends were 0 bases for V and 8 bases for J; bases not matched to a gene: 8. Written as DNA, the CDR3 is TGTGCCAGCAGCGTAGCCGGAGGACTAGCGGGAGTACATGAGCAGTTCTTC. This sequence encodes CASSVAGGLAGVHEQFF.

The V gene is TRBV18, the J gene TRBJ2-2; 7 bases match TRBD1. CDR3 length: 15 amino acids. The V and J ends lost 6 bases and 0 bases, in that order; junction bases with no gene match: 4. Germline V gene lookup returns CDR1 KGHSH and CDR2 LQKENI. CDR3 sequence: CASSRQGPNTGELFF. CDR3 nucleotide sequence: TGTGCCAGCTCCCGACAGGGACCGAACACCGGGGAGCTGTTTTTT. Together with reference TRBV18 and TRBJ2-2, the CDR3 gives the full variable domain: NAGVMQNPRHLVRRRGQEARLRCSPMKGHSHVYWYRQLPEEGLKFMVYLQKENIIDESGMPKERFSAEFPKEGPSILRIQQVVRGDSAAYFCASSRQGPNTGELFFGEGSRLTVL.

This clone was counted ten times or more. This chain connects TRBV7-8 to TRBJ1-3; D may be TRBD1 (6 bases). Trimming took off 5 bases at V and 4 bases at J, with 15 bases between the two ends. CDR1 and CDR2 (germline): SGHVS, FQNEAQ. This CDR3 has 15 residues. The chain's CDR3 is CASSPYDRFGNTIYF. CDR3 DNA: TGTGCCAGCAGCCCATATGACAGGTTCGGAAACACCATATATTTT.

This chain links TRBV7-4 with TRBJ1-5, with D tentatively TRBD1 (6 bases). Trimming cost V 1 base and J 5 bases, with 12 bases left between them. Germline V gene sequence: CDR1 SGHVT, CDR2 SQSDAQ. There are 15 residues in the CDR3. In nucleotides, the CDR3 is TGTGCCAGCAGCTTAGTTCGGGCAGGGGATCAGCCCCAGCATTTT. As protein: CASSLVRAGDQPQHF.

This clone was counted once. The chain couples TRBV28 to TRBJ2-5, with TRBD1 identical over 8 bases. Germline CDR1 reads MDHEN; CDR2 reads SYDVKM. After removal of 2 bases from V and 5 bases from J, the junction contained 7 bases not matched to a gene. The CDR3 has 15 residues. The CDR3 is CASSLQGAGTETQYF. In DNA form, the CDR3 reads TGTGCCAGCAGTTTACAGGGGGCAGGAACGGAGACCCAGTACTTC.

This clone was recorded only once. The chain employs TRBV18 and TRBJ1-4; the D gene is possibly TRBD1 (5 bases). The CDR3 totals 15 residues. Germline-derived CDR1 and CDR2 are KGHSH and LQKENI. The germline V and J ends were trimmed by 5 bases and 4 bases, with 14 bases remaining between them. CDR3 region: CASSSTGIGNEKLFF. As DNA, the CDR3 is TGTGCCAGCTCATCAACAGGCATTGGTAATGAAAAACTGTTTTTT.

The sample holds a few counts of this clone. CDR3 coding DNA: TGCGCCAGCAGCCAAGATCGGGGTTGGGGAGGAAACACCATATATTTT. This translates into CASSQDRGWGGNTIYF. The rearrangement links TRBV4-3 to TRBJ1-3; D gene uncertain. The CDR3 is 16 amino acids. V was clipped by 0 bases and J by 4 bases, with 13 bases between them. CDR1 and CDR2 from the germline V gene are LGHNA and YSLEER.

The chain links TRBV29-1 to TRBJ1-2, with TRBD1 as a possible D gene (6 bases). The ends were cut back, 6 bases at V and 5 bases at J, with 10 bases in the middle. The CDR3 is made up of 11 amino acids. In germline, CDR1 is SQVTM, CDR2 ANQGSEA. CDR3 sequence reads: CSVQGGYGYTF. CDR3 coding DNA: TGCAGCGTACAGGGAGGGTATGGCTACACCTTC.

This chain uses TRBV11-2 with TRBJ2-2; TRBD2 matches 8 bases. The CDR3 runs to 16 residues. The ends lost 2 bases at V and 4 bases at J; junction bases unmatched: 6. Germline values: CDR1 SGHAT, CDR2 FQNNGV. CDR3 protein: CASSLLAGGITGELFF. As DNA, the CDR3 is TGTGCCAGCAGCTTACTGGCGGGAGGTATCACCGGGGAGCTGTTTTTT.